This T cell receptor beta chain was identified in a study of T cell repertoires in cytomegalovirus infection. Study as a whole: The authors relied on CMV epitopes, both recently identified HLA-C-restricted and well-studied HLA-B-restricted.

TCRdb re-analysed the reads in MiXCR, keeping a single row per CDR3 protein. The table has a few hundred thousand distinct CDR3 sequences, roughly a third seen once. With respect to this clonotype: Its matching antigen is unknown.

V lost 1 base and J 4 bases, leaving 9 bases between the germline ends. CDR1 is SGHTA, CDR2 FQGNSA, per germline. CDR3 length: 14 amino acids. This clonotype was obtained from a human donor in good health (CMV status not recorded). Some clones in this sample may be carry-over from other donors' samples. V and J are TRBV7-2 and TRBJ2-3; D gene ambiguous. The input for sequencing was cultured PBMCs, taken from culture after CMV antigen stimulation. The CDR3 loop reads CASSLVVSPDTQYF. The DNA of the CDR3 is TGTGCCAGCAGCTTAGTCGTATCCCCAGATACGCAGTATTTT.